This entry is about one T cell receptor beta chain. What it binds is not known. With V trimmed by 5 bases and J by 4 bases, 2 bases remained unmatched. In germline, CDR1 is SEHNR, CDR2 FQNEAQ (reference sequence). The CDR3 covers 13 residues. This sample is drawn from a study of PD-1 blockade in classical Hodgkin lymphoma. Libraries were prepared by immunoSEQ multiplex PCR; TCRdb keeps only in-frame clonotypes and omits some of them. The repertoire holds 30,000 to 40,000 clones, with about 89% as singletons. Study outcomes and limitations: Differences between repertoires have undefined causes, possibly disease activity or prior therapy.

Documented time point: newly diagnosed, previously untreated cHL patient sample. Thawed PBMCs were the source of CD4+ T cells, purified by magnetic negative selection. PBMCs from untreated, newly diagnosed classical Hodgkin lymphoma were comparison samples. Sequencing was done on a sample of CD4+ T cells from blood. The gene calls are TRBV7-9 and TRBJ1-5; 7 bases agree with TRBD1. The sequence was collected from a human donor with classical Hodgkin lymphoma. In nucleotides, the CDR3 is TGTGCCAGCAGCCCGACAGGGAATCAGCCCCAGCATTTT. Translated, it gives CASSPTGNQPQHF. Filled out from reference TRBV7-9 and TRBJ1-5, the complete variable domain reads DTGVSQNPRHKITKRGQNVTFRCDPISEHNRLYWYRQTLGQGPEFLTYFQNEAQLEKSRLLSDRFSAERPKGSFSTLEIQRTEQGDSAMYLCASSPTGNQPQHFGDGTRLSIL.